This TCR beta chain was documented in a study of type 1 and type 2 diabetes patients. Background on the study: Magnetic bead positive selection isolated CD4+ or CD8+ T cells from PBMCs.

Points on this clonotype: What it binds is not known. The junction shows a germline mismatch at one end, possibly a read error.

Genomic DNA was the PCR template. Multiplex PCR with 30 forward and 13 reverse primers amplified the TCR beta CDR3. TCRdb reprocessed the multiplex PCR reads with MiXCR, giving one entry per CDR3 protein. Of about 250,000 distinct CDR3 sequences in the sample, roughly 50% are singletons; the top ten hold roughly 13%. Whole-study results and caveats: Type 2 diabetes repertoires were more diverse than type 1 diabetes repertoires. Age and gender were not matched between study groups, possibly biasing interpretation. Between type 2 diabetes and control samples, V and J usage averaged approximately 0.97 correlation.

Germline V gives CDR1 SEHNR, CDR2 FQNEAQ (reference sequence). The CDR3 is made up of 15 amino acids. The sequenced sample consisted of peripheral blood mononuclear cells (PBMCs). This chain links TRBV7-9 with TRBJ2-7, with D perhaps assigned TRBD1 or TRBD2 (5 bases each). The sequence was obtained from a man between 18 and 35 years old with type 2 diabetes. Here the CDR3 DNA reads TGTGCTAGCAGCCAAGATCGGGGCATAGCCTACGAGCAGTACTTC. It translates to CASSQDRGIAYEQYF.